The 29 T cell receptor beta chains in this list originate from one sample, sequenced in a study of Graves' ophthalmopathy and Graves' hyperthyroidism. The TCR beta CDR3 regions underwent amplification from RNA transcripts. An opening RT-PCR round employed HTBI primers and preceded a second-round multiplex PCR. In TCRdb, the multiplex PCR reads were re-called with MiXCR into one record per CDR3 protein. In the table there are about 400,000 distinct CDR3 sequences, around 17% of which are singletons. Sequenced sample: peripheral blood. These TCRs come from a woman younger than 30 with Graves' ophthalmopathy.

This clonotype was detected many times. The rearrangement links TRBV20-1 to TRBJ1-5, with 7 bases matching TRBD1. The germline V gene encodes CDR1 DFQATT and CDR2 SNEGSKA (reference sequence). The CDR3 runs to 14 residues. The trim removed 6 bases at V and 5 bases at J, leaving 10 bases unmatched. The CDR3 region is CSALSGQDYQPQHF. For the CDR3, the DNA is TGCAGTGCGCTATCTGGACAGGATTATCAGCCCCAGCATTTT.

This clonotype came up many times. This chain uses TRBV20-1 with TRBJ2-2; the match to TRBD2 covers 7 bases. Looked up from germline, CDR1 is DFQATT and CDR2 is SNEGSKA (reference sequence). Unmatched junction bases numbered 1, after V lost 0 bases and J lost 0 bases. The CDR3 length is 15 residues. For the CDR3, the DNA is TGCAGTGCTAGAGAGGGAGGGGCGAACACCGGGGAGCTGTTTTTT. Translating gives CSAREGGANTGELFF.

This clonotype has at least ten counts. The chain uses TRBV19 and TRBJ1-2; D is unclear. Trimming took off 5 bases at V and 4 bases at J, with 14 bases between the two ends. The CDR3 runs 14 residues. CDR1 is LNHDA, CDR2 SQIVND, per germline (reference sequence). Written as DNA, the CDR3 is TGTGCCAGTAGTGACGGGGTGAGGAGCTATGGCTACACCTTC. Encoded protein: CASSDGVRSYGYTF.

This clonotype was detected many times. This sequence joins TRBV12-3 or TRBV12-4 and TRBJ1-3, with a weak D call TRBD1 (5 bases). This CDR3 contains 17 residues. Trimming left V 5 bases short and J 0 bases short, with 17 bases between. The CDR3, as DNA: TGTGCCAGCAGTACTAGTCGACAGTGGAGCTCTGGAAACACCATATATTTT. This encodes CASSTSRQWSSGNTIYF.

This clonotype has at least ten counts. The gene calls are TRBV12-5 and TRBJ1-2; D gene unclear. V was clipped by 5 bases and J by 3 bases, with 16 bases between them. Germline CDR1 LGHNT, CDR2 FRNRAP. The CDR3 covers 15 residues. The CDR3 loop is CASGGWSFGHYGYTF. For the CDR3, the DNA is TGTGCTAGTGGTGGATGGTCCTTCGGCCACTATGGCTACACCTTC.

The chain carries TRBV7-2 and TRBJ2-2; 7 bases line up with TRBD2. The CDR3 contains 16 residues. The junction had 4 bases not matched to a gene; V was cut back by 0 bases and J by 3 bases. From germline, CDR1 is SGHTA and CDR2 FQGNSA. CDR3 sequence: CASSLARGSDTGELFF. CDR3 DNA sequence: TGTGCCAGCAGCTTAGCGCGGGGGTCGGACACCGGGGAGCTGTTTTTT.

The sample holds many counts of this clonotype. This sequence joins TRBV18 and TRBJ2-2, with D unresolved. Germline CDR1 and CDR2: KGHSH and LQKENI. This CDR3 has 15 amino acids. Trimming cost V 4 bases and J 2 bases, with 11 bases left between them. The DNA of the CDR3 is TGTGCCAGCTCACGACCCTCCCCAAACACCGGGGAGCTGTTTTTT. Its translation: CASSRPSPNTGELFF. The complete variable domain, with remaining parts taken from reference TRBV18 and TRBJ2-2, reads NAGVMQNPRHLVRRRGQEARLRCSPMKGHSHVYWYRQLPEEGLKFMVYLQKENIIDESGMPKERFSAEFPKEGPSILRIQQVVRGDSAAYFCASSRPSPNTGELFFGEGSRLTVL.

This clonotype has a handful of counts. The V and J genes are TRBV4-3 and TRBJ1-2; no definite D call. The CDR3 covers 14 residues. Germline V gives CDR1 LGHNA, CDR2 YSLEER. Between the trimmed V and J ends, which lost 1 base and 8 bases, there was a span of 14 bases. The CDR3 DNA sequence: TGCGCCAGCAGCCAAGGATCCCGGAGCGGGGGCTACACCTTC. Its translation: CASSQGSRSGGYTF.

This clonotype has a count of ten or more. This chain connects TRBV20-1 to TRBJ1-5; D may be TRBD1 (5 bases). The CDR3 spans 14 residues. Per the germline V gene, CDR1 is DFQATT and CDR2 is SNEGSKA (reference sequence). Trimming cost V 3 bases and J 7 bases, with 16 bases left between them. The CDR3: CSARVGSEGQPQHF. The CDR3, as DNA: TGCAGTGCTAGGGTCGGGTCAGAGGGGCAGCCCCAGCATTTT.

This clonotype was counted at least ten times. J is TRBJ2-7 and V is TRBV11-2; D may match TRBD1 or TRBD2 (5 bases each). Germline CDR1 SGHAT, CDR2 FQNNGV. The CDR3 runs to 13 residues. V lost 6 bases and J 3 bases, leaving 12 bases between the germline ends. The CDR3 region has the DNA TGTGCCAGCAGTTCGGGACCTGGCTACGAGCAGTACTTC. This encodes CASSSGPGYEQYF.

This clonotype was observed at least ten times. The chain joins TRBV30 to TRBJ1-2; D is unresolved. Looked up from germline, CDR1 is GTSNPN and CDR2 is SVGIG (reference sequence). The CDR3 has 13 residues. The V gene lost 0 bases and the J gene lost 6 bases, with 11 bases spanning the gap. The CDR3 here is CAWSVLEKDGYTF. The DNA of the CDR3 is TGTGCCTGGAGTGTACTGGAGAAAGATGGCTACACCTTC.

This clonotype has a count of ten or more. V gene TRBV6-4 combines with J gene TRBJ1-2; D is possibly TRBD1 (5 bases). Germline loops: CDR1 MRHNA, CDR2 SNTAGT. Trimming removed 4 bases at V and 0 bases at J, with 15 bases between. The CDR3 has 16 amino acids. CDR3 amino acids: CASSVGRAATNYGYTF. CDR3 coding DNA: TGTGCCAGCAGTGTTGGCAGGGCGGCTACTAACTATGGCTACACCTTC.

This clonotype appeared many times. CDR3 loop: CASSPQGATEAFF. The CDR3 DNA reads as TGTGCCAGCAGCCCACAGGGAGCCACTGAAGCTTTCTTT. The gene calls are TRBV18 and TRBJ1-1; TRBD1 might be the D (6 bases). Trimming shortened V by 8 bases and J by 4 bases, and 14 bases separated the two germline ends. The germline gives CDR1 KGHSH, CDR2 LQKENI. The CDR3 sequence is 13 residues long.

A few counts support this clonotype. The rearrangement uses TRBV14 and TRBJ2-2, with D possibly being TRBD1 (5 bases). This CDR3 contains 18 residues. V lost 4 bases, J lost 2 bases, and 20 bases lay in between. Germline V CDR1 and CDR2: SGHDN, FVKESK. The CDR3 region has the DNA TGTGCCAGCAGCCTTTCTATAAGACAGTTGGTTAACACCGGGGAGCTGTTTTTT. Its translation: CASSLSIRQLVNTGELFF.

The V call is TRBV28, the J call TRBJ1-2; perhaps TRBD1 as D (6 bases). CDR1 is MDHEN, CDR2 SYDVKM, per germline. This CDR3 is 14 amino acids long. V was trimmed by 5 bases and J by 4 bases, leaving 14 bases between them. The CDR3 DNA is TGTGCCAGCAGTCTCGGCGGGGGCCGCTATGGCTACACCTTC. This codes for CASSLGGGRYGYTF.

This clonotype has a count of ten or more. The chain uses TRBV12-3 or TRBV12-4 and TRBJ1-6; D gene uncertain. The CDR3 sequence is 15 residues long. The V gene lost 0 bases and the J gene lost 8 bases, with 11 bases spanning the gap. The DNA of the CDR3 is TGTGCCAGCAGTTTAGCAAATCAGCCCTATTCACCCCTCCACTTT. Encoded protein: CASSLANQPYSPLHF.

The rearrangement joins TRBV7-2 to TRBJ1-1, with no clear D. Germline CDR1 is SGHTA and CDR2 is FQGNSA. V was trimmed by 0 bases and J by 11 bases, leaving 16 bases between them. The CDR3 covers 14 residues. In DNA form, the CDR3 reads TGTGCCAGCAGCTTAGCCCTAGATGATAAGGAGGCTTTCTTT. Translated, it gives CASSLALDDKEAFF. The whole variable domain, remainder taken from reference TRBV7-2 and TRBJ1-1, is GAGVSQSPSNKVTEKGKDVELRCDPISGHTALYWYRQSLGQGLEFLIYFQGNSAPDKSGLPSDRFSAERTGGSVSTLTIQRTQQEDSAVYLCASSLALDDKEAFFGQGTRLTVV.

This clonotype was picked up many times. The chain uses TRBV7-2 and TRBJ2-2; D gene unclear. This CDR3 spans 13 amino acids. V gave up 5 bases and J gave up 8 bases, with 12 bases separating them. CDR1 and CDR2 from the germline V gene are SGHTA and FQGNSA. The CDR3 spells CASSPDPRGELFF. CDR3 in DNA: TGTGCCAGCAGCCCCGATCCCCGGGGGGAGCTGTTTTTT.

This clonotype has ten or more counts. This chain connects TRBV7-3 to TRBJ2-2; D possibly corresponds to TRBD2 (5 bases). The V gene lost 5 bases and the J gene lost 4 bases, with 11 bases spanning the gap. The germline V gene encodes CDR1 SGHTA and CDR2 FQGTGA. This CDR3 is 14 amino acids long. Here the CDR3 reads CASSKSGVTGELFF. CDR3 DNA: TGTGCCAGCAGCAAAAGCGGAGTCACCGGGGAGCTGTTTTTT.

The J gene is TRBJ2-2, the V gene TRBV6-5, with D maybe TRBD1 (7 bases). CDR1 and CDR2 (germline): MNHEY, SVGAGI. CDR3 size: 14 residues. V dropped 7 bases and J dropped 6 bases, with 15 bases sitting between them. The CDR3 nucleotides are TGTGCCAGCAATTTCGACAGGGAGGCCGGGGAGCTGTTTTTT. This sequence encodes CASNFDREAGELFF.

This clonotype was recorded many times. This chain uses TRBV12-3 or TRBV12-4 with TRBJ1-1; D gene uncertain. The CDR3 loop spans 12 amino acids. The V gene lost 2 bases and the J gene lost 11 bases, with 12 bases spanning the gap. The CDR3 nucleotides read TGTGCCAGCAGTTTACAGGAAGCGGATGCTTTCTTT. It translates to CASSLQEADAFF.

This clonotype was observed many times. The chain has TRBV18 and TRBJ1-1; perhaps TRBD1 as D (5 bases). Per the germline V gene, CDR1 is KGHSH and CDR2 is LQKENI. V was cut by 4 bases and J by 1 base, with 10 bases left in between. The CDR3 is 14 residues long. The CDR3 reads CASSRLGTNTEAFF. As DNA, the CDR3 is TGTGCCAGCTCACGCTTAGGGACGAACACTGAAGCTTTCTTT.

Here the CDR3 DNA reads TGTGCCAGCAGTTTCCAGGGTTTGGGCTACGAGCAGTACTTC. It is translated as CASSFQGLGYEQYF. V is TRBV28 and J is TRBJ2-7; D possibly corresponds to TRBD1 (5 bases). The CDR3 contains 14 residues. Between the trimmed V and J ends, which lost 3 bases and 3 bases, there was a span of 12 bases. CDR1 is MDHEN, CDR2 SYDVKM, per germline.

The V gene is TRBV6-1, the J gene TRBJ1-5; no reliable D call. There are 15 residues in the CDR3. The germline V and J ends were trimmed by 3 bases and 3 bases, with 12 bases remaining between them. Germline CDR1 and CDR2: MNHNS and SASEGT. CDR3 DNA sequence: TGTGCCAGCAGTGATGCGAAGGGCGTCAATCAGCCCCAGCATTTT. Its protein product is CASSDAKGVNQPQHF.

This clonotype was detected ten times or more. The rearrangement uses TRBV12-3 or TRBV12-4 and TRBJ1-5, with a possible D match to TRBD1 (5 bases). The V gene lost 2 bases and the J gene lost 1 base, with 15 bases spanning the gap. This CDR3 contains 17 residues. CDR3 sequence (DNA): TGTGCCAGCAGTTTAAGGGGTTCGGGCGTAAGCAATCAGCCCCAGCATTTT. Amino acid sequence: CASSLRGSGVSNQPQHF.

This clonotype was seen ten or more times. This rearrangement joins TRBV29-1 to TRBJ2-5, with D uncertain. Germline lookup yields CDR1 SQVTM and CDR2 ANQGSEA. Trimming pared 1 base from V and 2 bases from J, leaving 8 bases between. The CDR3 is 13 residues long. The CDR3 nucleotides are TGCAGCGTTGAAGGGAATGGGCAAGAGACCCAGTACTTC. Protein product: CSVEGNGQETQYF. The complete variable domain, with remaining parts taken from reference TRBV29-1 and TRBJ2-5, reads SAVISQKPSRDICQRGTSLTIQCQVDSQVTMMFWYRQQPGQSLTLIATANQGSEATYESGFVIDKFPISRPNLTFSTLTVSNMSPEDSSIYLCSVEGNGQETQYFGPGTRLLVL.

The V gene is TRBV3-1, the J gene TRBJ2-4, with D perhaps TRBD1 (8 bases). The germline gives CDR1 LGHDT, CDR2 YNNKEL (reference sequence). The CDR3 totals 13 residues. The germline V and J ends were trimmed by 3 bases and 16 bases, with 19 bases remaining between them. This chain's CDR3 is CASSQRGGGQVYF. CDR3 DNA: TGTGCCAGCAGCCAGAGGGGAGGGGGACAGGTTTACTTC.

This clonotype was seen repeatedly, ten times or more. The rearrangement joins TRBV5-1 to TRBJ2-7, with 11 bases matching TRBD2. Germline-derived CDR1 and CDR2 are SGHRS and YFSETQ. This CDR3 comprises 18 residues. V dropped 0 bases and J dropped 0; count of bases not matched to a gene: 8. The CDR3: CASSLDPSGGRNSYEQYF. In nucleotides, the CDR3 is TGCGCCAGCAGCTTGGATCCTAGCGGGGGGAGAAACTCCTACGAGCAGTACTTC.

The table lists this clonotype with many counts. This chain links TRBV6-5 with TRBJ1-1, with TRBD1 identical over 8 bases. The V gene's germline CDR1 is MNHEY and CDR2 SVGAGI. J lost 4 bases, V lost 1 base, and 5 bases had no gene match. The CDR3 runs to 15 residues. The CDR3: CASSYLYTGGTEAFF. The CDR3 region has the DNA TGTGCCAGCAGTTACTTGTATACAGGGGGCACTGAAGCTTTCTTT.